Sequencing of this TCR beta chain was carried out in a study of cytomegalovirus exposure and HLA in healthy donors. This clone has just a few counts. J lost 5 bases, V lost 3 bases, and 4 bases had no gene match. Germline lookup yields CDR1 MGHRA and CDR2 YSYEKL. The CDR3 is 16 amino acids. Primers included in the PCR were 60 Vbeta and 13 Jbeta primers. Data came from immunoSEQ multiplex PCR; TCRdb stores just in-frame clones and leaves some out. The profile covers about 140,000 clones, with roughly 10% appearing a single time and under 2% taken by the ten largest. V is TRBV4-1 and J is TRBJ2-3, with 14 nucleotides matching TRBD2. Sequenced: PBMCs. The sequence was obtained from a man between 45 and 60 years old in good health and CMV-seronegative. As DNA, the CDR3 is TGCGCCAGCAGCCAGGCGGGACTAGCGGGGGAAGATACGCAGTATTTT. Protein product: CASSQAGLAGEDTQYF.